Below are 18 T cell receptor beta chains sequenced from a single sample in a study of T cell changes during pregnancy in multiple sclerosis. Generated by immunoSEQ multiplex PCR, the TCRdb table keeps only in-frame clones and is missing some. This repertoire shows approximately 44,000 clones, around 90% found once; its top ten account for under 0.75%. The sequencing used CD4+ T cells from peripheral blood mononuclear cells, collected before pregnancy. The origin of the receptors is a female donor with multiple sclerosis, enrolled in a pregnancy study.

The chain carries TRBV10-3 and TRBJ2-5, with D perhaps matching TRBD2 (5 bases). Trimming left V 5 bases short and J 4 bases short, with 23 bases between. This CDR3 is 17 amino acids long. CDR1 and CDR2 from the germline V gene are ENHRY and SYGVKD. The CDR3 loop is CAISHFNLPGLGETQYF. In DNA, the CDR3 is TGTGCCATCAGTCATTTTAACCTCCCGGGATTAGGAGAGACCCAGTACTTC.

The V and J genes are TRBV2 and TRBJ2-7, with 10 bases identical to TRBD2. The CDR3 extends over 13 amino acids. The germline V gene has CDR1 SNHLY and CDR2 FYNNEI. V dropped 6 bases and J dropped 6; count of bases not matched to a gene: 5. CDR3 amino acids: CASRSGGATEQYF. The DNA for the CDR3 is TGTGCCAGCAGAAGCGGGGGGGCCACCGAGCAGTACTTC.

This clone turned up a few times. The chain carries TRBV10-3 and TRBJ1-1, with D perhaps TRBD1 (5 bases). The length of the CDR3 is 17 residues. CDR1 and CDR2 (germline): ENHRY, SYGVKD. The V and J ends lost 4 bases and 2 bases respectively, with 20 bases between them. The CDR3 DNA reads TGTGCCATCAGTGTTTTGGCCAAGGGGCCAGAAAACACTGAAGCTTTCTTT. Protein: CAISVLAKGPENTEAFF.

The chain links TRBV5-1 to TRBJ2-2, with unresolved D. From germline, CDR1 is SGHRS and CDR2 YFSETQ. This CDR3 is 15 amino acids long. Trimming removed 6 bases at V and 0 bases at J, with 12 bases between. The CDR3: CASTSLKSNTGELFF. The CDR3 region has the DNA TGCGCCAGCACCTCCTTAAAATCGAACACCGGGGAGCTGTTTTTT.

The chain carries TRBV19 and TRBJ1-1; 7 positions agree with TRBD1. The CDR3 contains 14 residues. With 5 bases clipped from V and 5 bases from J, the junction kept 8 bases outside the gene matches. Germline values: CDR1 LNHDA, CDR2 SQIVND (reference sequence). The CDR3 nucleotides read TGTGCCAGTAGTGGACTTGACAGGGTAACTGAAGCTTTCTTT. It specifies CASSGLDRVTEAFF.

The CDR3 coding sequence is TGTGCCAGCAGCGTAGTTGGGGACAGGGCTGGGAATGAGCAGTTCTTC. It specifies CASSVVGDRAGNEQFF. V usage is TRBV9 and J usage is TRBJ2-1, with 9 bases lining up with TRBD1. CDR1 SGDLS and CDR2 YYNGEE come from the germline V gene. The V segment lost 0 bases and the J segment 7 bases; nucleotides outside the gene matches: 8. This CDR3 is built from 16 residues. Supplemented by reference TRBV9 and TRBJ2-1, the full variable domain reads DSGVTQTPKHLITATGQRVTLRCSPRSGDLSVYWYQQSLDQGLQFLIQYYNGEERAKGNILERFSAQQFPDLHSELNLSSLELGDSALYFCASSVVGDRAGNEQFFGPGTRLTVL.

The V and J genes are TRBV9 and TRBJ2-5, with 8 positions matching TRBD1. V shed 3 bases, J shed 5 bases, and the junction held 3 bases outside the gene matches. The CDR3 has 13 amino acids. Per germline, CDR1 SGDLS and CDR2 YYNGEE. The CDR3 DNA is TGTGCCAGCAGCGCAGGGGGCTGGGAGACCCAGTACTTC. Protein: CASSAGGWETQYF.

CDR3 protein: CASSLRQGPNSYNEQFF. CDR3 coding DNA: TGTGCCAGTAGCCTCCGACAGGGCCCGAACTCCTACAATGAGCAGTTCTTC. This sequence joins TRBV19 and TRBJ2-1, with 7 bases lining up with TRBD1. This CDR3 region has 17 residues. Per germline, CDR1 LNHDA and CDR2 SQIVND (reference sequence). V lost 6 bases to trimming and J lost 0 bases; unmatched junction nucleotides: 11.

This chain connects TRBV7-9 to TRBJ1-2; D is unresolved. The germline V and J ends were trimmed by 4 bases and 2 bases, with 8 bases remaining between them. CDR1 is SEHNR and CDR2 is FQNEAQ in the germline V gene (reference sequence). The CDR3 extends over 13 amino acids. The CDR3 protein is CASSSGKNYGYTF. The CDR3 DNA reads as TGTGCCAGCAGCTCGGGGAAGAACTATGGCTACACCTTC.

The CDR3 bases are TGTGCCAGCAGCTCCGGGACAGGGGGATCCGGGGAGCTGTTTTTT. Encoded protein: CASSSGTGGSGELFF. The V call is TRBV7-6, the J call TRBJ2-2, with TRBD1 matching 11 bases. The CDR3 covers 15 residues. Germline V gene lookup returns CDR1 SGHVS and CDR2 FNYEAQ. The trim removed 4 bases at V and 6 bases at J, leaving 4 bases unmatched.

This sequence joins TRBV9 and TRBJ2-2, with a weak D call TRBD2 (5 bases). The CDR3 is 14 amino acids. CDR1 is SGDLS and CDR2 is YYNGEE in the germline V gene. Deletions cut 5 bases from V and 4 bases from J, with 12 bases between. Here the CDR3 reads CASSTRNPTGELFF. The CDR3, as DNA: TGTGCCAGCAGTACTAGAAACCCCACCGGGGAGCTGTTTTTT.

CDR3 in amino acids: CASRGQENEKLFF. Here the CDR3 DNA reads TGTGCCAGCAGGGGACAGGAGAATGAAAAACTGTTTTTT. The chain couples TRBV2 to TRBJ1-4, with TRBD1 identical over 8 bases. CDR3 length: 13 residues. V shed 6 bases and J 5 bases; nucleotides not matched to a gene: 2. Germline CDR1 SNHLY, CDR2 FYNNEI.

J is TRBJ2-1 and V is TRBV27, with D perhaps TRBD1 (7 bases). Trimming removed 6 bases at V and 5 bases at J, with 14 bases between. CDR3 length: 14 residues. Germline-derived CDR1 and CDR2 are MNHEY and SMNVEV (reference sequence). CDR3 DNA: TGTGCCAGCAGCGGCGGGACAGCTCACAATGAGCAGTTCTTC. Translation: CASSGGTAHNEQFF.

This chain connects TRBV30 to TRBJ1-5; 9 nucleotides match TRBD1. This CDR3 has 16 residues. CDR1 and CDR2 (germline): GTSNPN, SVGIG (reference sequence). V lost 2 bases, J lost 4 bases, and 9 bases stayed unmatched. The CDR3: CAWSRGTGSRNQPQHF. Here the CDR3 DNA reads TGTGCCTGGAGTAGGGGGACAGGGTCTCGGAATCAGCCCCAGCATTTT.

The rearrangement joins TRBV6-5 to TRBJ2-3, with D perhaps matching TRBD2 (7 bases). V lost 6 bases and J lost 0, with 13 bases in between. Per germline, CDR1 MNHEY and CDR2 SVGAGI. CDR3 length: 15 residues. The chain's CDR3 is CASSKGGPSTDTQYF. CDR3 nucleotides: TGTGCCAGCAGCAAGGGGGGGCCTAGCACAGATACGCAGTATTTT.

This chain links TRBV27 with TRBJ2-1; TRBD2 agrees at 8 bases. CDR1 is MNHEY and CDR2 is SMNVEV in the germline V gene (reference sequence). The CDR3 is 15 residues long. V shed 2 bases, J shed 5 bases, and the junction held 5 bases outside the gene matches. CDR3 nucleotide sequence: TGTGCCAGCAGTTTACGAGCGGGAGACCACAATGAGCAGTTCTTC. Translating gives CASSLRAGDHNEQFF.

The rearrangement uses TRBV7-2 and TRBJ1-2; no definite D call. The CDR3 has 15 amino acids. CDR1 SGHTA and CDR2 FQGNSA come from the germline V gene. V was cut by 1 base and J by 2 bases, with 11 bases left in between. The chain's CDR3 is CASSLGWGANYGYTF. The CDR3 DNA sequence: TGTGCCAGCAGCTTAGGTTGGGGAGCCAACTATGGCTACACCTTC.

This chain uses TRBV19 with TRBJ1-2; TRBD1 matches at 8 bases. Germline lookup yields CDR1 LNHDA and CDR2 SQIVND (reference sequence). The CDR3 consists of 15 residues. V was clipped by 5 bases and J by 5 bases; unmatched bases: 10. The CDR3 coding sequence is TGTGCCAGTAGTTTTCTCCCCGGGACAGGATATGGCTACACCTTC. It yields the protein CASSFLPGTGYGYTF.